One and the same sample provided the 8 T cell receptor beta chains below, sequenced in a study of Graves' ophthalmopathy and Graves' hyperthyroidism. The authors amplified TCR beta CDR3 regions, and they did so from RNA transcripts for repertoire sequencing. HTBI primers served in a first-round RT-PCR, which a second-round multiplex PCR followed. TCRdb re-analysed the multiplex PCR reads in MiXCR, keeping a single row per CDR3 protein. The sample shows about 740,000 distinct CDR3 sequences, approximately 40% of them seen only once. Sample: peripheral blood. Receptors were obtained from an adult man with Graves' ophthalmopathy.

CDR3 protein: CASSLSGRQQETQYF. The CDR3 DNA is TGTGCCAGCAGCTTATCGGGACGGCAACAAGAGACCCAGTACTTC. This chain joins TRBV7-3 and TRBJ2-5; possibly TRBD1 or TRBD2 for D (5 bases each). V lost 2 bases and J lost 2, with 12 bases in between. The CDR3 consists of 15 residues. Germline CDR1 SGHTA, CDR2 FQGTGA.

At least ten counts were recorded for this clonotype. V is TRBV20-1 and J is TRBJ2-5; the D gene is possibly TRBD1 (5 bases). The length of the CDR3 is 13 residues. CDR1 and CDR2 from the germline V gene are DFQATT and SNEGSKA (reference sequence). Trimming shortened V by 5 bases and J by 2 bases, and 12 bases separated the two germline ends. The CDR3 sequence: CSAWWTRQETQYF. CDR3 nucleotide sequence: TGCAGTGCTTGGTGGACACGGCAAGAGACCCAGTACTTC.

In its sample, this clonotype was seen a few times. The rearrangement links TRBV7-9 to TRBJ2-2; D unclear. CDR1 and CDR2 from the germline V gene are SEHNR and FQNEAQ (reference sequence). This CDR3 contains 16 residues. With 2 bases removed from V and 2 bases from J, the gap between germline ends came to 12 bases. DNA of the CDR3: TGTGCCAGCAGCTTAAGTCCGGTGACAAACACCGGGGAGCTGTTTTTT. Encoded protein: CASSLSPVTNTGELFF.

This sequence joins TRBV7-2 and TRBJ2-6; no clear D. Trimming shortened V by 0 bases and J by 4 bases, and 7 bases separated the two germline ends. The CDR3 sequence is 15 residues long. CDR1 SGHTA and CDR2 FQGNSA come from the germline V gene. The CDR3 is CASSLAGLGANVLTF. The DNA of the CDR3 is TGTGCCAGCAGCTTAGCAGGGCTAGGGGCCAACGTCCTGACTTTC. The full variable domain, in which reference TRBV7-2 and TRBJ2-6 provide the parts outside the CDR3, is GAGVSQSPSNKVTEKGKDVELRCDPISGHTALYWYRQSLGQGLEFLIYFQGNSAPDKSGLPSDRFSAERTGGSVSTLTIQRTQQEDSAVYLCASSLAGLGANVLTFGAGSRLTVL.

The count of this clonotype is one. The chain recombines TRBV11-1 with TRBJ2-6, with unresolved D. CDR1 SGHAT and CDR2 FQDESV come from the germline V gene (reference sequence). The CDR3 length is 14 residues. The DNA of the CDR3 is TGTGCAACGATCGTCTCGACGGGGGCCAACGTCCTGACTTTC. Residues: CATIVSTGANVLTF. Complete variable domain (other parts from reference TRBV11-1 and TRBJ2-6): EAEVAQSPRYKITEKSQAVAFWCDPISGHATLYWYRQILGQGPELLVQFQDESVVDDSQLPKDRFSAERLKGVDSTLKIQPAELGDSAMYLCATIVSTGANVLTFGAGSRLTVL.

The chain joins TRBV5-1 to TRBJ2-2; D assignment may be TRBD1 or TRBD2 (5 bases each). Trimming took 4 bases from V and 7 from J, leaving 8 bases between them. Looked up from germline, CDR1 is SGHRS and CDR2 is YFSETQ. CDR3 length: 12 residues. Here the CDR3 reads CASSPGHGELFF. CDR3 DNA: TGCGCCAGCAGCCCGGGGCACGGGGAGCTGTTTTTT.

The V gene is TRBV7-8, the J gene TRBJ1-3; D not certain. Germline CDR1 SGHVS, CDR2 FQNEAQ. The germline V and J ends were trimmed by 5 bases and 0 bases, with 14 bases remaining between them. This CDR3 has 16 amino acids. The CDR3 DNA follows: TGTGCCAGCAGCGCCTCCGACAAAGTCTCTGGAAACACCATATATTTT. It translates to CASSASDKVSGNTIYF.

This clonotype showed up just once. V is TRBV7-2 and J is TRBJ2-5; D possibly uses TRBD1 or TRBD2 (6 bases each). V was trimmed by 2 bases and J by 5 bases, leaving 18 bases between them. The CDR3 consists of 16 residues. Germline V gene lookup returns CDR1 SGHTA and CDR2 FQGNSA. CDR3 bases: TGTGCCAGCAGCTTACGCGGGACATTGGGCGATGAGACCCAGTACTTC. Its protein product is CASSLRGTLGDETQYF.